This T cell receptor (beta chain) comes out of a study of cytomegalovirus exposure and HLA in healthy donors (dated by TCRdb to 2016 to 2017). Describing the broader study: An earlier analysis of some 620 of the donors reported roughly 300 Gb of sequence data and approximately 120 million unique TCR beta sequences obtained from around 190 million T cells. The T cell repertoires of around 670 subjects were profiled by immunosequencing and related to cytomegalovirus serostatus. Donor age, sex, ethnicity and CMV serostatus were compiled together with the repertoire data. The aim of the study was to test whether cataloging public T cell receptors could identify signatures of past pathogen exposure. An early release that covered 500 to 800 HLA-typed donors contained about 300 gigabases of sequencing data and about 84 million unique TCR sequences. Of the 300 to 450 genotyped donors, approximately 83% fell in the genetic ancestry cluster associated with self-reported Caucasian donors. In the later analysis, no new phenotypic data were used to find candidate immune exposures; instead, reliance was placed on TCR beta sequences and their occurrence across donors. In addition to the first cohort of 666 subjects, a separate validation cohort of about 120 different subjects was used. A later genetic analysis used genome-wide SNP genotypes for about 55% of the 666 donors, treating that subset as a discovery cohort. Four to six DR-DQ haplotypes were handled as single units for association and clustering, since linkage in the cohort was strong. High-throughput TCR immunosequencing, statistical association of individual TCRs with disease status, and machine learning were combined to predict cytomegalovirus infection status. A later analysis re-analyzed previously published TCR beta repertoires from several hundred donors and added high-resolution HLA genotyping to study TCR occurrence patterns. All discovery cohort repertoires had been generated on a single sequencing platform. Typing coverage differed by locus: A, B, C, DRB1 and DQB1 were typed in roughly 620-640 donors, DQA1 in about 500, DPA1 in some 570, and DPB1 in 450 to 480. An earlier analysis of fewer than 700 of the donors applied high-throughput TCR beta sequencing to assess whether each TCR beta V gene segment acted as functional or pseudogenic. HLA typing covered class I and class II loci at four-digit resolution. Across some 400 genotyped donors of the cohort, an average of about 240,000 unique TCR beta nucleotide sequences per donor were sequenced, and roughly 18% of those sequences were non-productive. Overall results and qualifications from the work: The presence/absence analyses assumed that sequencing depth was roughly uniform across donors, and that assumption may not be true. Immune exposure information for the cohort was limited to CMV serostatus. In an earlier analysis of fewer than 750 of the donors, most TCR beta V segments were observed in productive rearrangements about 87% or about 30% of the time, broadly matching IMGT annotations. Because the 87-base-pair reads could not distinguish some IMGT-functional V segments, including TRBV6-2 and TRBV6-3, those segments were excluded. A later analysis found that most CMV-associated TCR beta chains appeared HLA-restricted, with HLA associations seemingly driven largely by CMV exposure. Because counts were too low, more than 15 rarely observed V segments, including chromosome 9 orphons, were left out of the earlier analysis of 587 of the donors. HLA typing was unavailable for some donors at each locus, so association tests used only the typed subset. In vitro tests confirmed that a few of the cytomegalovirus-associated TCR beta chains recognize cytomegalovirus antigens. When HLA alleles, especially DR and DQ, strongly co-occurred, TCR associations were difficult to assign to individual alleles. In a later analysis, TCR association rates were found to vary across HLA loci, with the most associated TCRs seen for DRB1 alleles and the fewest for HLA-C alleles. In a later analysis, HLA-associated TCR beta chains showed more clonal expansion and lower generation probabilities than non-associated chains that were equally common. In the study, approximately 160 TCR beta chains were listed as associated with cytomegalovirus. While some public TCRs were present in many individuals, most TCR sequences turned up only very rarely across donors. A further reported finding was that TCR beta sequences accurately predicted the HLA-A and HLA-B alleles for most subjects in the first cohort. Linkage disequilibrium might explain the correlated functional status among segregating V segments, but an unknown experimental factor could not be excluded. This cohort had only TCR beta chains sequenced, and the lack of alpha or paired-chain data limited which features could be detected. A later genetic analysis associated a missense DCLRE1C variant with V-gene and J-gene trimming of TCR beta chains, and an independent cohort replicated the association. According to a later analysis, parvovirus B19, influenza, CMV and Epstein-Barr virus appeared linked to several top co-occurrence clusters. The sequencing pipeline was judged likely to have produced a cluster of highly shared sequence variants as a technical artifact. A later genetic analysis reported fewer N-insertions in productive TCRs among donors in an Asian-associated ancestry cluster than the roughly 640-donor mean. The classifier was reported to diagnose cytomegalovirus status with high specificity and sensitivity in both the original cohort and the validation cohort. At a false discovery rate of 0.05, a later analysis linked about 16,000 TCR beta sequences to specific HLA alleles. The authors suggested that the approach could potentially be generalized to other disease states and immunological phenotypes.

About this clone: Its antigen is not yet known. It has no much larger one-base neighbor in the sample; base qualities were not kept.

The cohort consisted of hundreds of healthy bone marrow donors. At the time of sampling, every cohort member was nominally healthy, though immune exposures that went unrecorded were likely present. The donor was CMV seronegative and belonged to the group of 350 or so seronegative cohort members. Every donor gave a peripheral blood sample, and the peripheral blood mononuclear cells from that sample were used for TCR beta sequencing. Genomic DNA was extracted from the blood cell samples with the Qiagen DNeasy Blood Extraction Kit. Library prep was done by the immunoSEQ multiplex PCR assay. For the multiplex PCR, a mixture combining 60 forward primers for TCR Vbeta segments and 13 reverse primers for TCR Jbeta segments was used. Amplification of the CDR3 region of rearranged TCR beta genes was performed with a multiplex PCR assay on genomic DNA. The Illumina HiSeq System was used to sequence the amplified TCR beta libraries as 87-base-pair reads. Regarding the original processing steps: A later analysis tallied 70 million to 100 million unique TCR beta chains across the 700 or so repertoires, and about 12 million of those chains were shared by two or more donors. To remove PCR and sequencing errors, raw reads were error-corrected and collapsed into unique sequences using a nearest-neighbor algorithm that merged closely related sequences. Alignment of CDR3 sequences to IMGT reference sequences was used to assign V, D and J gene segments. For a sequence to be retained, a match of at least six nucleotides to both a V gene segment and a J gene segment was required. Rearrangements were classified as productive when the CDR3 lacked stop codons and remained in frame with V and J, and all other rearrangements were classified as non-productive. Following IMGT convention, CDR3 was defined as the stretch from the second conserved V-encoded cysteine to the conserved J-encoded phenylalanine. The earlier analysis of about 590 of the donors excluded sequences that lacked an unambiguous match to a single V gene segment. An earlier analysis of 550 to 650 of the donors classified V segments as functional when productive rearrangements were above 56.7% and as segregating when the standard deviation between donors was above 5%. A statistical classification framework was built to diagnose cytomegalovirus status from the catalog of TCR beta chain sequences. V and J gene assignment, in a later analysis, came from comparing TCR nucleotide sequences with IMGT/GENE-DB human TR gene sequences. Using the TCRdist pipeline, a later analysis assigned CDR3 sequences along with most-parsimonious VDJ recombination scenarios. In a later analysis, every TCR beta chain was defined by the combination of its CDR3 amino acid sequence and its V-gene family, and reads without a unique V-gene family were dropped. A later analysis removed 550 to 650 highly shared, low-generation-probability nucleotide sequences to deal with suspected cross-contamination and a sequencing artifact. In a later analysis, a clonal expansion index for each public chain was calculated from normalized within-repertoire ranks of inferred template counts. In a later analysis, generation probabilities were computed using a VDJ recombination model fitted to out-of-frame rearrangements, and the results were checked against IGoR. In a later analysis, TCR-TCR, TCR-HLA and TCR-CMV co-occurrence was scored with hypergeometric tests, and a repertoire-size bias correction was applied to TCR pairs. False discovery rates were estimated in a later analysis by permuting HLA or CMV assignments 20 times. In a later analysis, co-occurring TCRs were grouped using DBSCAN, and TCRdist sequence similarity was added for clustering within HLA-allele-positive subsets. Co-occurrence clustering excluded repertoires with fewer than 30,000 or more than 120,000 public chains, plus five with anomalous nucleotide sharing. The table was pulled from immuneACCESS by TCRdb, which kept in-frame rearrangements only. Such tables lose some clones; where checked, under half of the loss comes from unresolved V genes, and the rest has no known cause. V and J calls and clone size are copied from that table; D and trimming were computed from the DNA. For this sample there are some 85,000 clones; approximately 88% appear just once. 2.4% of the sample is taken by the ten largest.

Germline trimming: 4 bases from V, 2 bases from J; junction bases outside gene matches: 3. The germline V gene (reference sequence) yields LNHNV for CDR1 and YYDKDF for CDR2. The CDR3 starts with the cysteine, ends with the phenylalanine, and has 16 residues. Of the read, only the CDR3 DNA is kept; its 48 bases are in frame from base 1. The material sequenced was PBMCs. The origin of this receptor is a woman between 50 and 59 years old in good health and CMV-seronegative. The rearrangement joined TRBV15 to TRBJ2-6; 9 central bases correspond to TRBD1. The nucleotide sequence reads TGTGCCACCAGCAAACAGGGGGCTACTGGGGCCAACGTCCTGACTTTC. This sequence encodes CATSKQGATGANVLTF.